A single sample is the source of the 20 T cell receptor beta chains below, sequenced in a study of cytomegalovirus exposure and HLA in healthy donors (dated by TCRdb to the late 2010s). Library construction relied on the immunoSEQ multiplex PCR assay. A mixture of 60 forward primers for TCR Vbeta segments and 13 reverse primers for TCR Jbeta segments was used in the multiplex PCR. TCRdb stores this immuneACCESS table with in-frame sequences only. Part of the clones is absent; in the studies checked, under half of the shortfall reflects unresolved V genes, and no reason is known for the rest. A total of about 160,000 clones appear in this sample, roughly 80% of them only once. Of the sample, roughly 1.4% is held by the ten largest clones. The source material was PBMCs. These receptor sequences come from a woman aged 25 to 39 in good health and CMV-seronegative.

J is TRBJ2-5 and V is TRBV5-4; 8 nucleotides match TRBD2. The V gene's germline CDR1 is SGHNT and CDR2 YYREEE (reference sequence). The junction had 5 bases not matched to a gene; V was cut back by 2 bases and J by 5 bases. The CDR3 loop spans 14 amino acids. In DNA, the CDR3 is TGTGCCAGCAGCTTAGCGGGGGTTTTGGAGACCCAGTACTTC. This sequence encodes CASSLAGVLETQYF.

The chain uses TRBV19 and TRBJ2-1, with TRBD2 matching 8 bases. This CDR3 contains 16 residues. CDR1 and CDR2 from the germline V gene are LNHDA and SQIVND (reference sequence). Trimming took 5 bases from V and 2 from J; bases not matched to a gene: 8. CDR3 nucleotides: TGTGCCAGTAGTTATGTGGGCGGGGGGACCTACAATGAGCAGTTCTTC. Amino acids: CASSYVGGGTYNEQFF.

The CDR3 sequence is CASSFGQGGMEETQYF. The CDR3 DNA follows: TGCGCCAGCAGCTTTGGACAGGGAGGAATGGAAGAGACCCAGTACTTC. The V and J genes are TRBV5-1 and TRBJ2-5; 8 nucleotides match TRBD1. With 2 bases clipped from V and 3 bases from J, the junction kept 9 bases outside the gene matches. Germline CDR1 and CDR2: SGHRS and YFSETQ. The length of the CDR3 is 16 residues.

The V and J genes are TRBV19 and TRBJ1-5; D possibly corresponds to TRBD1 (6 bases). V shed 5 bases and J shed 0 bases, with 11 bases lying between them. The germline V gene encodes CDR1 LNHDA and CDR2 SQIVND (reference sequence). This CDR3 region has 15 residues. The CDR3 DNA reads as TGTGCCAGTAGTTGGTCAGGGGATAGCAATCAGCCCCAGCATTTT. This sequence encodes CASSWSGDSNQPQHF.

The chain joins TRBV5-4 to TRBJ2-7, with D tentatively TRBD1 (5 bases). The CDR3 consists of 14 residues. Trimming stripped 0 bases from V and 5 bases from J, with 12 bases between. Germline V CDR1 and CDR2: SGHNT, YYREEE (reference sequence). The CDR3 bases are TGTGCCAGCAGCTTGGCCAGGGTGGCCCACGAGCAGTACTTC. Residues: CASSLARVAHEQYF.

The chain carries TRBV18 and TRBJ2-3; unclear D gene. This CDR3 comprises 15 residues. V shed 1 base and J shed 0 bases, with 8 bases lying between them. The germline V gene has CDR1 KGHSH and CDR2 LQKENI. CDR3 protein: CASSPQLSSTDTQYF. Written as DNA, the CDR3 is TGTGCCAGCTCACCACAACTTTCTAGCACAGATACGCAGTATTTT.

This chain uses TRBV30 with TRBJ1-2; no firm D call. This CDR3 has 11 residues. CDR1 and CDR2 from the germline V gene are GTSNPN and SVGIG (reference sequence). V lost 1 base and J lost 4, with 4 bases in between. The CDR3 DNA reads TGTGCCTGGAGTGCATTCTATGGCTACACCTTC. This codes for CAWSAFYGYTF. The full variable domain, its missing parts supplied by reference TRBV30 and TRBJ1-2, is SQTIHQWPATLVQPVGSPLSLECTVEGTSNPNLYWYRQAAGRGLQLLFYSVGIGQISSEVPQNLSASRPQDRQFILSSKKLLLSDSGFYLCAWSAFYGYTFGSGTRLTVV.

CDR3 DNA sequence: TGTGCCACGGCGGGGGTCTTGAGCAGGGGTTCCAACAATGAGCAGTTCTTC. Protein product: CATAGVLSRGSNNEQFF. This sequence joins TRBV10-3 and TRBJ2-1; D perhaps matches TRBD2 (7 bases). The germline V gene encodes CDR1 ENHRY and CDR2 SYGVKD. The CDR3 consists of 17 residues. V was shortened by 10 bases and J by 5 bases, with 27 bases between the two germline ends.

This chain links TRBV5-1 with TRBJ2-5; no clear D gene. The CDR3 totals 13 residues. Germline V CDR1 and CDR2: SGHRS, YFSETQ. V was trimmed by 4 bases and J by 3 bases, leaving 10 bases between them. CDR3 sequence reads: CASSREVEETQYF. The CDR3 DNA reads TGCGCCAGCAGCCGAGAGGTTGAAGAGACCCAGTACTTC.

CDR3 sequence reads: CASSWTGDQPQHF. CDR3 coding DNA: TGTGCCAGCAGTTGGACAGGGGATCAGCCCCAGCATTTT. V is TRBV6-6 and J is TRBJ1-5; TRBD1 aligns across 9 bases. Trimming removed 4 bases from V and 5 bases from J; junction bases left unmatched: 0. CDR1 is MNHNY, CDR2 SVGAGI, per germline (reference sequence). The CDR3 spans 13 residues.

The chain recombines TRBV2 with TRBJ2-7; D may be TRBD2 (6 bases). The germline V gene has CDR1 SNHLY and CDR2 FYNNEI. V was pared by 1 base and J by 6 bases, with 13 bases between. This CDR3 is 14 amino acids long. The CDR3 is CASSEGRDDGEQYF. The CDR3 region has the DNA TGTGCCAGCAGTGAAGGGCGGGATGACGGCGAGCAGTACTTC.

The table lists this clone with a few counts. The chain couples TRBV6-6 to TRBJ2-2, with a tentative D call TRBD1 (6 bases). CDR1 is MNHNY, CDR2 SVGAGI, per germline (reference sequence). This CDR3 is built from 14 residues. The V gene lost 2 bases and the J gene lost 6 bases, with 10 bases spanning the gap. CDR3 nucleotides: TGTGCCAGCAGTTACAACAGGGCCCCCGGGGAGCTGTTTTTT. Translating it yields CASSYNRAPGELFF.

The chain is built from TRBV5-1 and TRBJ2-5; 8 nucleotides match TRBD1. The J call may not be correct, given that the DNA end is closer to TRBJ2-7. The CDR3 has 15 residues. Germline CDR1 SGHRS, CDR2 YFSETQ. CDR3 residues: CASSWQPQGAYEQYF. CDR3 bases: TGCGCCAGCAGCTGGCAACCACAGGGGGCCTACGAGCAGTACTTC.

V gene TRBV30 combines with J gene TRBJ2-7; 11 positions match TRBD2. With 6 bases clipped from V and 0 bases from J, the junction kept 10 bases outside the gene matches. Germline CDR1 is GTSNPN and CDR2 is SVGIG (reference sequence). This CDR3 region has 16 residues. The CDR3 nucleotides are TGTGCCTGCCCCGGGACTAGCGGTGTATTCTCCTACGAGCAGTACTTC. Its protein is CACPGTSGVFSYEQYF.

V usage is TRBV30 and J usage is TRBJ2-6; 11 bases map to TRBD1. This CDR3 is built from 16 residues. V lost 4 bases and J lost 1; bases outside the gene matches: 3. Germline lookup yields CDR1 GTSNPN and CDR2 SVGIG (reference sequence). The CDR3: CAWKDRGRSGANVLTF. CDR3 nucleotide sequence: TGTGCCTGGAAGGACAGGGGGCGGTCTGGGGCCAACGTCCTGACTTTC. The variable domain in full, with the rest retrieved from reference TRBV30 and TRBJ2-6, is SQTIHQWPATLVQPVGSPLSLECTVEGTSNPNLYWYRQAAGRGLQLLFYSVGIGQISSEVPQNLSASRPQDRQFILSSKKLLLSDSGFYLCAWKDRGRSGANVLTFGAGSRLTVL.

The chain carries TRBV7-2 and TRBJ1-4, with a tentative D call TRBD1 (5 bases). Germline V CDR1 and CDR2: SGHTA, FQGNSA. The V end lost 5 bases, the J end lost 4 bases, and 14 bases lay between the germline ends. This CDR3 region has 15 residues. Written as DNA, the CDR3 is TGTGCCAGCAGCAGACAGACAGACCATAATGAAAAACTGTTTTTT. Translating it yields CASSRQTDHNEKLFF.

The chain carries TRBV2 and TRBJ1-1, with TRBD1 as a possible D gene (5 bases). Germline lookup yields CDR1 SNHLY and CDR2 FYNNEI. V dropped 6 bases and J dropped 3 bases, with 17 bases sitting between them. The CDR3 consists of 15 residues. CDR3 nucleotides: TGTGCCAGCAGCGAACCCGACAGAATGTACACTGAAGCTTTCTTT. Protein sequence: CASSEPDRMYTEAFF.

Remarks on this clone: The same CDR3 arises from other DNA sequences in this sample as well. The CDR3 sequence is CASSLGGLGEKLFF. The CDR3 region has the DNA TGCGCCAGCAGCTTGGGAGGGTTAGGGGAAAAACTGTTTTTT. The rearrangement joins TRBV5-1 to TRBJ1-4; no clear D gene. This CDR3 region has 14 residues. Germline V gene sequence: CDR1 SGHRS, CDR2 YFSETQ. V was pared by 0 bases and J by 8 bases, with 11 bases between. Together with reference TRBV5-1 and TRBJ1-4, the CDR3 gives the full variable domain: KAGVTQTPRYLIKTRGQQVTLSCSPISGHRSVSWYQQTPGQGLQFLFEYFSETQRNKGNFPGRFSGRQFSNSRSEMNVSTLELGDSALYLCASSLGGLGEKLFFGSGTQLSVL.

Concerning this clone: One junction end does not reproduce the germline sequence, and a read error may be involved. V and J are TRBV7-7 and TRBJ2-5; D possibly corresponds to TRBD2 (7 bases). In germline, CDR1 is SSHAT, CDR2 FNYEAQ (reference sequence). The CDR3 runs 14 residues. In nucleotides, the CDR3 is TGTGCTAGCAGCTTAGGGGGGGGACAAGAGACCCAGTACTTC. This translates into CASSLGGGQETQYF.

This clone was picked up a small number of times. V and J are TRBV6-5 and TRBJ2-7, with 7 bases identical to TRBD2. CDR1 is MNHEY and CDR2 is SVGAGI in the germline V gene. J was trimmed by 6 bases and V by 5 bases; bases with no gene match: 7. CDR3 length equals 13 residues. The CDR3 nucleotides are TGTGCCAGCAGTCGGGCTAGCGGCGGCGAGCAGTACTTC. Its protein product is CASSRASGGEQYF.